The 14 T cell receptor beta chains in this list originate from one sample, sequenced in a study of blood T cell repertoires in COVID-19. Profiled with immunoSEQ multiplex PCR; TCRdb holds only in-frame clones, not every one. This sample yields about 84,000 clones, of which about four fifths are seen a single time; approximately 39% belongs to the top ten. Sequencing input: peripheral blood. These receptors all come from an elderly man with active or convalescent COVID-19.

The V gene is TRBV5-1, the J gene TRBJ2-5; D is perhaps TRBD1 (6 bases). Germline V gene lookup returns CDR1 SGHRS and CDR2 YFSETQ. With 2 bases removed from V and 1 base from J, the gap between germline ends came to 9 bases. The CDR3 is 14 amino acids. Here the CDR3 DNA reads TGCGCCAGCAGCTTCCAGGGGCCCCAAGAGACCCAGTACTTC. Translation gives CASSFQGPQETQYF. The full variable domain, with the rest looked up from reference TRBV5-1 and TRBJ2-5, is KAGVTQTPRYLIKTRGQQVTLSCSPISGHRSVSWYQQTPGQGLQFLFEYFSETQRNKGNFPGRFSGRQFSNSRSEMNVSTLELGDSALYLCASSFQGPQETQYFGPGTRLLVL.

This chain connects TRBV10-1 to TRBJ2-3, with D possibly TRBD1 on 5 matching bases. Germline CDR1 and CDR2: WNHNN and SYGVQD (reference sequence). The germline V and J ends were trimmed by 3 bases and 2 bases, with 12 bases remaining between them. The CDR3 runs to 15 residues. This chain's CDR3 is CASSERGIHTDTQYF. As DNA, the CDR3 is TGCGCCAGCAGTGAAAGGGGAATACACACAGATACGCAGTATTTT.

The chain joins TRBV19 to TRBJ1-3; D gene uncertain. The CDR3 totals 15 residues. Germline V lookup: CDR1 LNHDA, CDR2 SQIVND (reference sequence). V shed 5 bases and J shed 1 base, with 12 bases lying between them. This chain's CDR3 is CASSVRRESGNTIYF. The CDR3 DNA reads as TGTGCCAGTAGTGTCAGGAGGGAATCTGGAAACACCATATATTTT.

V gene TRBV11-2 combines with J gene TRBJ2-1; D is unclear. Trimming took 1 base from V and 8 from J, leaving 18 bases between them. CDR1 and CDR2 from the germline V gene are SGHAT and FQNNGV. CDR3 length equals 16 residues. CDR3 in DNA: TGTGCCAGCAGCTTAGGCGTATCGGTCTTGATTGATGAGCAGTTCTTC. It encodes CASSLGVSVLIDEQFF. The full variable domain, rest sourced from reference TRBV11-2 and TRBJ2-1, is EAGVAQSPRYKIIEKRQSVAFWCNPISGHATLYWYQQILGQGPKLLIQFQNNGVVDDSQLPKDRFSAERLKGVDSTLKIQPAKLEDSAVYLCASSLGVSVLIDEQFFGPGTRLTVL.

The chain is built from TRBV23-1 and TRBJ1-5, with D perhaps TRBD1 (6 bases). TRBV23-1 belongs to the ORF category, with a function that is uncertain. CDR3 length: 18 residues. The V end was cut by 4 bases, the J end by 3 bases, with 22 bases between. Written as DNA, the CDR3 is TGCGCCAGCAGTCCCATCTCCGGCAGGGGTGCGAACAATCAGCCCCAGCATTTT. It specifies CASSPISGRGANNQPQHF.

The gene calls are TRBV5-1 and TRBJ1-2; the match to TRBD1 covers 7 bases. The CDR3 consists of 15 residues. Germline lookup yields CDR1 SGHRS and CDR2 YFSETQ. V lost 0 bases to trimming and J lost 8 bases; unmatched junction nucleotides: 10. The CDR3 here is CASSLAYRGKGGYTF. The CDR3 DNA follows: TGCGCCAGCAGCTTGGCCTACAGGGGAAAGGGCGGCTACACCTTC.

CDR3 protein: CASSLPAGSGTGELFF. As DNA, the CDR3 is TGTGCCAGCAGCCTACCGGCGGGGTCGGGCACCGGGGAGCTGTTTTTT. The chain employs TRBV3-1 (or the pseudogene TRBV3-2) and TRBJ2-2; a possible D gene is TRBD2 (6 bases). Trimming pared 4 bases from V and 4 bases from J, leaving 16 bases between. The CDR3 length is 16 residues. Germline CDR1 and CDR2: LGHDT and YNNKEL (reference sequence).

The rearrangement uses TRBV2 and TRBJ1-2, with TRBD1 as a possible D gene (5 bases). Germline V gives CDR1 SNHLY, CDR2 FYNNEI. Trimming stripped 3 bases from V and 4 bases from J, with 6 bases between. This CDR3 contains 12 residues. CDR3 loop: CASSEGLYGYTF. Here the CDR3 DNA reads TGTGCCAGCAGTGAGGGACTCTATGGCTACACCTTC.

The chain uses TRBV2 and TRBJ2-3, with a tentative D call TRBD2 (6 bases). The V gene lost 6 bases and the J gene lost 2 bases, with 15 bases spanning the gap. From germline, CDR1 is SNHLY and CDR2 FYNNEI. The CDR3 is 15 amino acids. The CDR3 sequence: CASREPGAPTDTQYF. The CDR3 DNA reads TGTGCCAGCAGGGAACCGGGAGCCCCCACAGATACGCAGTATTTT.

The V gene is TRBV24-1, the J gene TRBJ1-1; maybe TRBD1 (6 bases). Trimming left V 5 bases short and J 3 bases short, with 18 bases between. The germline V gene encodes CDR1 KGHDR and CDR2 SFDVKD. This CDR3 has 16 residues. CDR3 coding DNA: TGTGCCACCAGTGTGTCGACAGGCCCGAGGGACACTGAAGCTTTCTTT. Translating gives CATSVSTGPRDTEAFF.

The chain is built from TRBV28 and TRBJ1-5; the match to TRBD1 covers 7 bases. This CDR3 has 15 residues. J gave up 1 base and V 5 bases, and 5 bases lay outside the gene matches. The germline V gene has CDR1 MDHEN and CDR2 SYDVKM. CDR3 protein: CASSPGTVSNQPQHF. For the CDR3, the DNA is TGTGCCAGCAGTCCGGGGACAGTGAGCAATCAGCCCCAGCATTTT.

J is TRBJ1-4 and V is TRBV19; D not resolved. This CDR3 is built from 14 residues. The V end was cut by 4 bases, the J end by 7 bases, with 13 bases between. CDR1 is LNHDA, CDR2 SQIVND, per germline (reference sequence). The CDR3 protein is CASSSTDSFEKLFF. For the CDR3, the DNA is TGTGCCAGTAGTAGTACAGATTCATTTGAAAAACTGTTTTTT. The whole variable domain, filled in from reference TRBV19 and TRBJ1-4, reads DGGITQSPKYLFRKEGQNVTLSCEQNLNHDAMYWYRQDPGQGLRLIYYSQIVNDFQKGDIAEGYSVSREKKESFPLTVTSAQKNPTAFYLCASSSTDSFEKLFFGSGTQLSVL.

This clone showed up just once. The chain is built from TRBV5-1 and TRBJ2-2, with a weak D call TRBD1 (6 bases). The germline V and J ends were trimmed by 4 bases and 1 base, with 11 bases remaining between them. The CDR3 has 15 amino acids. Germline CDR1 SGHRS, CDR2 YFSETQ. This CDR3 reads CASSRQGMNTGELFF. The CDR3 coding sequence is TGCGCCAGCAGCCGTCAGGGGATGAACACCGGGGAGCTGTTTTTT.

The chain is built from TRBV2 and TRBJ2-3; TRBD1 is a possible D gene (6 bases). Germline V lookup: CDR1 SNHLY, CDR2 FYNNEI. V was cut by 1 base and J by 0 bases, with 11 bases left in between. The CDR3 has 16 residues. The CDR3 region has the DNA TGTGCCAGCAGTGAAGTGGACAGTCTTAGCACAGATACGCAGTATTTT. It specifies CASSEVDSLSTDTQYF.